The TCR beta chain described here comes from a study of blood T cells in healthy people across ages. Regarding the study as a whole: Versus aged donors, long-lived donors had higher diversity and more naive CD4+ cells.

As regards this clonotype: The antigen is not known.

A J-beta primer mix and a sample-barcoded 5' primer were used in a second PCR of roughly 7 to 12 cycles. MiXCR, run by TCRdb on the 5' RACE reads, gives a single entry per CDR3 protein. The sample contains about 830,000 distinct CDR3 sequences, approximately 59% of which appear only once. The authors isolated at least 6 million PBMCs per sample. This CDR3 has 16 residues. The germline gives CDR1 MNHEY, CDR2 SVGEGT. V was pared by 2 bases and J by 1 base, with 12 bases between. The chain carries TRBV6-2 or TRBV6-3 and TRBJ2-1; a possible D gene is TRBD2 (5 bases). Sequencing input: blood. This clonotype was obtained from a man younger than 45 in good health. CDR3 in DNA: TGTGCCAGCAGTTACATGAACGGGATTTCCTACAATGAGCAGTTCTTC. Amino acids: CASSYMNGISYNEQFF.